Sequencing of this T cell receptor beta chain was carried out in a study of cytomegalovirus exposure and HLA in healthy donors. The study, taken as a whole, reports: TCR beta chain V- and J-gene trimming was linked, in a later analysis, to a missense variant in DCLRE1C. Exclusion as indistinguishable affected some V segments, including TRBV6-2 and TRBV6-3. Common viral pathogens were later found to be apparently linked to several of the most significant clusters.

The study ran its PCR with 60 Vbeta and 13 Jbeta primers. Sequencing used immunoSEQ multiplex PCR; TCRdb keeps in-frame clones, though not all of them. The sample shows approximately 220,000 clones, 75% of them seen only once. Trimming cost V 5 bases and J 0 bases, with 8 bases left between them. The germline V gene has CDR1 SEHNR and CDR2 FQNEAQ (reference sequence). This CDR3 is built from 14 residues. Although they were nominally healthy when sampled, donors likely had unrecorded immune exposures. Remarks on this clone: What it binds is unknown.

The source is a woman aged 30 to 39 in good health and CMV-seronegative. Source material: PBMCs. The chain has TRBV7-9 and TRBJ2-1; a weak D match, TRBD2 (5 bases). For the CDR3, the DNA is TGTGCCAGCAGCGGGAGTCTCTCCTACAATGAGCAGTTCTTC. Translation: CASSGSLSYNEQFF.